Listed below are T cell receptor beta chains from one sample, sequenced in a study of T cell responses to AZD1222 COVID-19 vaccine. Generated by immunoSEQ multiplex PCR, the TCRdb table keeps only in-frame clones and is missing some. In the table there are over 150,000 clones, approximately 90% of which are singletons. Sequenced here: peripheral blood, sampled on day 0 of AZD1222 vaccination. These receptors were obtained from an adult in good health. CDR3s include the opening cysteine and the closing phenylalanine or tryptophan. Each record gives: V gene, D gene, clone size, J gene, CDR3 DNA, CDR3 protein. A D gene is named only where the DNA matches it firmly. Only part of the rows carry a size: once, few, many, or a class if the clone is expanded.

TRBV28	.	.	TRBJ1-2	TGTGCCAGCAGTTTCCGTAGCGGCTACACCTTC	CASSFRSGYTF
TRBV19	.	.	TRBJ1-1	TGTGCCAGTAGCGTCTACCCTGGAGGAGCCACTGAAGCTTTCTTT	CASSVYPGGATEAFF
TRBV2	.	once	TRBJ2-2	TGTGCCAGCGGGATGACACCTAACACCGGGGAGCTGTTTTTT	CASGMTPNTGELFF
TRBV14	TRBD1	.	TRBJ1-6	TGTGCCAGCGCACGAAGACAGGGCGCGTCCATTCGCCATACCCTCGTTTCACCCCTCCACTTT	CASARRQGASIRHTLVSPLHF
TRBV19	.	.	TRBJ1-5	TGTGCCAGTAGTCCGGGGAGAGGGGGGAATCAGCCCCAGCATTTT	CASSPGRGGNQPQHF
TRBV5-8	TRBD1	once	TRBJ1-2	TGTGCCAGCAGCTTCGGAGGGACAGGGGGCTCTGGCTACACCTTC	CASSFGGTGGSGYTF
TRBV6-5	TRBD2	once	TRBJ2-7	TGTGCCAGCAGAGCTAGCGGGGGGGCCTACGAGCAGTACTTC	CASRASGGAYEQYF
TRBV14	.	.	TRBJ1-1	TGTGCCAGCAGCCAAGGGGGTCGGAACACTGAAGCTTTCTTT	CASSQGGRNTEAFF
TRBV12-3/TRBV12-4	.	.	TRBJ1-6	TGTGCCAGCAGGACCTATGGTTCACCCCTCCACTTT	CASRTYGSPLHF
TRBV7-3	.	.	TRBJ1-1	TGTGCCAGCAGCTACTCTGGACGGATGAACACTGAAGCTTTCTTT	CASSYSGRMNTEAFF
TRBV7-2	TRBD2	.	TRBJ2-3	TGTGCCAGCAGCCCAGAGGGACTAGTAAGAGATACGCAGTATTTT	CASSPEGLVRDTQYF
TRBV3-1/TRBV3-2	.	.	TRBJ2-1	TGTGCCAGCGGCTCCGGACGATCTAACCTTTGGGGTGAGCAGTTCTTC	CASGSGRSNLWGEQFF
TRBV4-3	.	.	TRBJ1-2	TGCGCCAGCAGCCTCCAACCGGGGAGCTACACCTTC	CASSLQPGSYTF
TRBV20-1	.	once	TRBJ1-3	TGCAGTGCAAGTAAACAGGGTTACTCTGGAAACACCATATATTTT	CSASKQGYSGNTIYF
TRBV7-2	TRBD1	few	TRBJ2-2	TGTGCCAGCAGCTTAAGAGTGGGACAGGGGTTGATCGGGGAGCTGTTTTTT	CASSLRVGQGLIGELFF
TRBV4-1	.	.	TRBJ1-5	TGCGCCAGCAGCCAAGATCGGGGGTCAGGGGCCAGATATAGCAATCAGCCCCAGCATTTT	CASSQDRGSGARYSNQPQHF
TRBV27	.	once	TRBJ1-6	TGTGCCAGCAATGAGAAGAGCTCCTATAATTCACCCCTCCACTTT	CASNEKSSYNSPLHF
TRBV3-1/TRBV3-2	.	.	TRBJ2-2	TGTGCCAGTGGGGGCAATACCTACACCGGGGAGCTGTTTTTT	CASGGNTYTGELFF
TRBV2	.	.	TRBJ1-2	TGTGCCAGCAGTGAAAGGGGGATGGCAGGGGTTTTCTATGGCTACACCTTC	CASSERGMAGVFYGYTF